The source of this T cell receptor beta chain is a study of cytomegalovirus exposure and HLA in healthy donors. As concerns this clone: Antigen unknown.

As for the donors, each was a healthy bone marrow donor. The PCR contained 60 Vbeta and 13 Jbeta primers. Produced via immunoSEQ multiplex PCR; TCRdb's table is partial and in-frame only. The sample yields about 64,000 clones, 85% seen once. Overall study results and limits: Compared with the roughly 700-donor mean, an Asian-associated ancestry cluster reportedly had fewer N-insertions, according to a later analysis. Cytomegalovirus status was reportedly diagnosed by the classifier with high specificity and sensitivity. Earlier analysis found most TCR beta V segments productive about 90% or about 30% of the time.

Source material: PBMCs. The TCR originated in a female donor in good health and CMV-seronegative.

The CDR3 DNA follows: TGTGCCAGCAGTGGCGGGTATATCGGGGAAGCTTTCTTT. Translated, it gives CASSGGYIGEAFF. V and J are TRBV6-1 and TRBJ1-1, with unresolved D. CDR1 is MNHNS, CDR2 SASEGT, per germline. The CDR3 contains 13 residues. The V end lost 4 bases, the J end lost 8 bases, and 14 bases lay between the germline ends.